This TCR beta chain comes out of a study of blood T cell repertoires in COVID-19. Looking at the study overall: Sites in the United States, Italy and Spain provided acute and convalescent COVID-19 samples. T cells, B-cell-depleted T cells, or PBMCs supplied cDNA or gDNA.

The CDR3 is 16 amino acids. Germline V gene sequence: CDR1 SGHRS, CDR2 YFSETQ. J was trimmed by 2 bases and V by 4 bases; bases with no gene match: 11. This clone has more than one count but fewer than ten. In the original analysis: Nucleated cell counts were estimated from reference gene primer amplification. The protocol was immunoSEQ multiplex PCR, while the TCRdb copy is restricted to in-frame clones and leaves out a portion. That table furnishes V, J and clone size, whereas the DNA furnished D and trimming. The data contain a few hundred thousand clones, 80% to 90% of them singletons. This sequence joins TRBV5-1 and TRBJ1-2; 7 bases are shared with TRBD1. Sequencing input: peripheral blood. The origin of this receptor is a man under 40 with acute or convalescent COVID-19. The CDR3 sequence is CASSMGRLTGNYGYTF. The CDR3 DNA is TGCGCCAGCAGCATGGGCCGGTTGACAGGGAACTATGGCTACACCTTC.